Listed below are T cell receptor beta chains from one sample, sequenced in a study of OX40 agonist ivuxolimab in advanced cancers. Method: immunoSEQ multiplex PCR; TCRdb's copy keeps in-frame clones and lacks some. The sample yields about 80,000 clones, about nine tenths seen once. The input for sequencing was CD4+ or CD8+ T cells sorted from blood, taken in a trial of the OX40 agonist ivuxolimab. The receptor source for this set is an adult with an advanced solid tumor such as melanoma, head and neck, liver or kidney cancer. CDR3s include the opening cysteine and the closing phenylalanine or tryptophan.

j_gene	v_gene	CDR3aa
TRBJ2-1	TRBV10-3	CATEPGFSYNEQFF
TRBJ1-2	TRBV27	CASSRAGTENYGYTF
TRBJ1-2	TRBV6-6	CASSRGQGKRLDGYTF
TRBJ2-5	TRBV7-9	CASSRRLENQETQYF
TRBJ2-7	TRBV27	CASSRSAAPGEQYF
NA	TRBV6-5	CASSTSGRAYEQYF
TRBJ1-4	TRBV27	CASRGTATNEKLFF
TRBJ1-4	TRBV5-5	CASSLIDRVPEKLFF
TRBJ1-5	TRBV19	CASSIGFGGNQPQHF
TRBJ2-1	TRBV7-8	CASSLERRSSYNEQFF
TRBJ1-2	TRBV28	CASSLRVAGGYTF
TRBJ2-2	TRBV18	CASSPVWGTNTGELFF
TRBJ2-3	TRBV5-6	CASNWDGLRPTDTQYF
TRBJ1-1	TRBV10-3	CAILQQGSQEAFF
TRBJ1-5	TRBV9	CASSADGTPNQPQHF
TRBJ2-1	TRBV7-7	CASSPQTGSYNEQFF
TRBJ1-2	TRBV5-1	CASQGRQGYTF
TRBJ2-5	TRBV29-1	CSVAPRAGQETQYF
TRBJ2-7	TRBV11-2	CASSSQAGAWSGEQYF
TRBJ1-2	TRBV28	CASSLWVSGGMATNYGYTF
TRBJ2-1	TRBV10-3	CAISESPSGRPLGINEQFF
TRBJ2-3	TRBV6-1	CASSPRRTDTQYF
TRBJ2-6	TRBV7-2	CASSLGPGGSGANVLTF
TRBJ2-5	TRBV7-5	CVRSVPRGLAGGRPAETQYF
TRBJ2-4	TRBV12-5	CASGLVQVLAGDPKNIQYF
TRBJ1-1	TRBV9	CASSVGPENEAFF
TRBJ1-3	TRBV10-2	CASSPGTGSENTIYF
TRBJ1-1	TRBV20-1	CSAPWGAEAFF
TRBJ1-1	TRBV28	CASSFGGRVEAFF
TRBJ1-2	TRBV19	CASSIRGTGGADYGYTF
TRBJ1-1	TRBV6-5	CASSPGRDVEAFF
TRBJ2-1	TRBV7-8	CASRVYGGNEQFF
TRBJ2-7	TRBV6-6	CASSYGTGFPYEQYF
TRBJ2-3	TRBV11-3	CASSFRASGSTDTQYF
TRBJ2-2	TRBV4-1	CASSRGQGPTGELFF
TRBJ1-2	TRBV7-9	CASSNVVSFELYGYTF
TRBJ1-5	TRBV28	CASSQTDRVGQPQHF
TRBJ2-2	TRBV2	CASSHEQGRAGELFF
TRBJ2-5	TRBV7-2	CASSLDRGETQYF
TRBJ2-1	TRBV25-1	CASSEIAGVYNEQFF
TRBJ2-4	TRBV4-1	CASSGEIAKNIQYF
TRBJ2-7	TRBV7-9	CASSSLRGRHEQYF
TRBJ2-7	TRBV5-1	CASSQTSGSLYEQYF
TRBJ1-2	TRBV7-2	CASSLAGQGAKNGYTF
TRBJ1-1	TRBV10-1	CASSSRALKGTEAFF
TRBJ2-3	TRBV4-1	CASSPPTGTDTQYF
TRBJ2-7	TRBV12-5	CASGDGKRLQTYEQYF
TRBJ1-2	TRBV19	CATEPGQGFRYTF
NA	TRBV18	CASSPPTGETYEQYF
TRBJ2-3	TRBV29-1	CSVRVGADTQYF
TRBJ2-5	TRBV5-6	CASSLFQGLETQYF
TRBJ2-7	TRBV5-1	CASSLEGARYEQYF
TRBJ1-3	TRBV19	CVSTPGDSSGNTIYF
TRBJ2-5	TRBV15	CATSRDVVLETQYF
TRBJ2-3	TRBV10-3	CAISAASGRTDTQYF
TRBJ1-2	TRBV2	CASTLDPGQGAYGYTF
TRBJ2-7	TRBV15	CATSRDLGGGSNYEQYF
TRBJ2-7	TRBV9	CASSGGPLGLGPYEQYF
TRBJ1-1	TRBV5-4	CASSGPGPKPEDTEAFF
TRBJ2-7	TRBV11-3	CASSLKGGTSHEQYF